This is a list of T cell receptor beta chains from one sample in a study of cytomegalovirus exposure and HLA in healthy donors. Only in-frame clones appear in the TCRdb table, and some are missing; sequencing was by immunoSEQ multiplex PCR. The sample lists about 190,000 clones; more than 75% were seen once. Sequencing input: PBMCs. The source is a woman aged 50 to 65 in good health and CMV-seronegative. CDR3s include the opening cysteine and the closing phenylalanine or tryptophan. D genes are given only for firm matches. Clone size is stated in some rows and not others, as once, few, many or a class when expanded.

J: TRBJ2-3; size: NA; V: TRBV5-4; D: NA; DNA: TGTGCCAGCAGCTCCAGCGTCGGTCCATCCGGGGATACGCAGTATTTT; CDR3: CASSSSVGPSGDTQYF
J: TRBJ2-7; size: NA; V: TRBV6-5; D: NA; DNA: TGTGCCAGCAGGGACGGAGGGGGCCTTCACGAGCAGTACTTC; CDR3: CASRDGGGLHEQYF
J: TRBJ2-3; size: once; V: TRBV6-6; D: TRBD1; DNA: TGTGCCAGCCAACGCGACAGGGGTCGTACAGATACGCAGTATTTT; CDR3: CASQRDRGRTDTQYF
J: TRBJ1-1; size: few; V: TRBV9; D: NA; DNA: TGTGCCAGCAGCCCAACTACTCTGAACACTGAAGCTTTCTTT; CDR3: CASSPTTLNTEAFF
J: TRBJ2-1; size: NA; V: TRBV30; D: TRBD2; DNA: TGTGCCTGGAGTGTAGGTCTAGCGGGAGGTCATGAGCAGTTCTTC; CDR3: CAWSVGLAGGHEQFF
J: TRBJ1-2; size: NA; V: TRBV6-5; D: TRBD1; DNA: TGTGCCAGCAGTTACTCGAACAGGGGGCAGGGCTATGGCTACACCTTC; CDR3: CASSYSNRGQGYGYTF
J: TRBJ2-7; size: few; V: TRBV5-6; D: NA; DNA: TGTGCCAGCAGCTCTCAAGACAGGCCGTCCGAGCAGTACTTC; CDR3: CASSSQDRPSEQYF
J: TRBJ2-7; size: NA; V: TRBV11-2; D: TRBD1; DNA: TGTGCCAGCAGCCTGGGCACAGGGGGCGGCTACGAGCAGTACTTC; CDR3: CASSLGTGGGYEQYF
J: TRBJ1-6; size: NA; V: TRBV25-1; D: NA; DNA: TGTGCCAGCGGAGGACCCTATAATTCACCCCTCCACTTT; CDR3: CASGGPYNSPLHF
J: TRBJ2-1; size: NA; V: TRBV28; D: NA; DNA: TGTGCCAGCAGTTTTAGCAGCAATGAGCAGTTCTTC; CDR3: CASSFSSNEQFF
J: TRBJ1-1; size: NA; V: TRBV5-1; D: TRBD1; DNA: TGCGCCAGCAGCTTTTACAGGGGCTCGAACACTGAAGCTTTCTTT; CDR3: CASSFYRGSNTEAFF
J: TRBJ2-7; size: NA; V: TRBV4-2; D: TRBD2; DNA: TGTGCCAGCAGCCAAGCTAGCGGGAGTTACGAGCAGTACTTC; CDR3: CASSQASGSYEQYF
J: TRBJ1-6; size: NA; V: TRBV7-2; D: NA; DNA: TGTGCCAGCAGCTTAGACGGAACAGGGAAGTCACCCCTCCACTTT; CDR3: CASSLDGTGKSPLHF
J: TRBJ1-5; size: NA; V: TRBV6-5; D: NA; DNA: TGTGCCAGCAGCGGAGGGGTAGGACGTCAGCCCCAGCATTTT; CDR3: CASSGGVGRQPQHF
J: TRBJ1-4; size: NA; V: TRBV19; D: TRBD1; DNA: TGTGCCAGTAGTCTGGGACAGGGGAATGAAAAACTGTTTTTT; CDR3: CASSLGQGNEKLFF
J: TRBJ2-1; size: once; V: TRBV18; D: TRBD1; DNA: TGTGCCAGCTCACTCGACAGGGTCAATGAGCAGTTCTTC; CDR3: CASSLDRVNEQFF
J: TRBJ2-1; size: NA; V: TRBV9; D: TRBD1; DNA: TGTGCCAGTAGGGGACAGTCCTACAATGAGCAGTTCTTC; CDR3: CASRGQSYNEQFF
J: TRBJ1-5; size: NA; V: TRBV7-2; D: NA; DNA: TGTGCCAGCAGCCGCAACAGGGTTGATCAGCCCCAGCATTTT; CDR3: CASSRNRVDQPQHF
J: TRBJ1-3; size: NA; V: TRBV5-1; D: NA; DNA: TGCGCCAGCAGCGGCGGCAGGGGCTCTGGAAACACCATATATTTT; CDR3: CASSGGRGSGNTIYF
J: TRBJ2-1; size: NA; V: TRBV9; D: NA; DNA: TGTGCCAGCAGCGTAGTTGCCGCCAGCTCCTACAATGAGCAGTTCTTC; CDR3: CASSVVAASSYNEQFF
J: TRBJ1-1; size: few; V: TRBV2; D: TRBD1; DNA: TGTGCCAGCAGTCGGACAGGTGAAGCTTTCTTT; CDR3: CASSRTGEAFF
J: TRBJ2-5; size: few; V: TRBV2; D: NA; DNA: TGTGCCAGCAGTGAAGGGGGGCAGGGGATGCAAGAGACCCAGTACTTC; CDR3: CASSEGGQGMQETQYF
J: TRBJ1-4; size: NA; V: TRBV5-1; D: TRBD1; DNA: TGCGCCAGCAGCTTGGCCGGGGGACAGGGCTATGAAAAACTGTTTTTT; CDR3: CASSLAGGQGYEKLFF
J: TRBJ2-7; size: NA; V: TRBV6-5; D: TRBD1; DNA: TGTGCCAGCAGTTTAACCCCCGGGACAGTGGTGCAGTACTTC; CDR3: CASSLTPGTVVQYF
J: TRBJ1-1; size: NA; V: TRBV7-9; D: TRBD1; DNA: TGTGCCAGCAACGAACTAGGGGGCTCGACTGAAGCTTTCTTT; CDR3: CASNELGGSTEAFF
J: TRBJ1-4; size: NA; V: TRBV7-9; D: TRBD1; DNA: TGTGCCAGCAACCGCGGACAGGGGAATGAAAAACTGTTTTTT; CDR3: CASNRGQGNEKLFF
J: TRBJ1-1; size: NA; V: TRBV4-1; D: NA; DNA: TGCGCCAGCAGCCCCCCCCTCGCGGGGAACACTGAAGCTTTCTTT; CDR3: CASSPPLAGNTEAFF
J: TRBJ1-1; size: few; V: TRBV5-4; D: NA; DNA: TGTGCCAGCAGCTTGGAAACAGGAAGGAACACTGAAGCTTTCTTT; CDR3: CASSLETGRNTEAFF
J: TRBJ1-3; size: NA; V: TRBV5-1; D: NA; DNA: TGCGCCAGCAGCTTGGCTGCTGGAAACACCATATATTTT; CDR3: CASSLAAGNTIYF
J: TRBJ1-4; size: NA; V: TRBV7-2; D: NA; DNA: TGTGCCAGCAGCGTTTACAGGGTCTCGGATGAAAAACTGTTTTTT; CDR3: CASSVYRVSDEKLFF
J: TRBJ2-5; size: NA; V: TRBV19; D: NA; DNA: TGTGCCAGTAGTATGGACTACCAAGAGACCCAGTACTTC; CDR3: CASSMDYQETQYF
J: TRBJ1-1; size: NA; V: TRBV19; D: TRBD1; DNA: TGTGCCAGTAGTATAGGAGGGACAGGGAGGACTGAAGCTTTCTTT; CDR3: CASSIGGTGRTEAFF
J: TRBJ1-2; size: NA; V: TRBV14; D: TRBD1; DNA: TGTGCCAGCAGCCCCGGACAGGGGATTGTCTCGGGCTACACCTTC; CDR3: CASSPGQGIVSGYTF
J: TRBJ1-2; size: NA; V: TRBV2; D: NA; DNA: TGTGCCACACCACAGGGTAGCTATGGCTACACCTTC; CDR3: CATPQGSYGYTF
J: TRBJ1-5; size: NA; V: TRBV28; D: NA; DNA: TGTGCCAGCAGACGAGCGGGGGGGCAGCCCCAGCATTTT; CDR3: CASRRAGGQPQHF
J: TRBJ1-2; size: NA; V: TRBV7-2; D: NA; DNA: TGTGCCAGCACCCCGGGAGGACTTGACTATGGCTACACCTTC; CDR3: CASTPGGLDYGYTF
J: TRBJ2-7; size: NA; V: TRBV28; D: NA; DNA: TGTGCCAGCAGGAGGGGGGGCACTGGTGCCCACGAGCAGTACTTC; CDR3: CASRRGGTGAHEQYF
J: TRBJ1-5; size: few; V: TRBV5-8; D: NA; DNA: TGTGCCAGCAGCTCCGGACAGAAAGTCAATCAGCCCCAGCATTTT; CDR3: CASSSGQKVNQPQHF
J: TRBJ1-1; size: NA; V: TRBV25-1; D: NA; DNA: TGTGCCAGCAGGGGCTACGCTGAAGCTTTCTTT; CDR3: CASRGYAEAFF
J: TRBJ1-2; size: NA; V: TRBV15; D: TRBD1; DNA: TGTGCCACCAGCAGTGGAGGGACAGGGATCTATGGCTACACCTTC; CDR3: CATSSGGTGIYGYTF
J: TRBJ2-1; size: NA; V: TRBV29-1; D: NA; DNA: TGCAGCGTGCTGACACCTTCAAGCTACAATGAGCAGTTCTTC; CDR3: CSVLTPSSYNEQFF
J: TRBJ1-2; size: NA; V: TRBV30; D: TRBD1; DNA: TGTGCCTGGACCGATCCGGGACAGGGTAACTATGGCTACACCTTC; CDR3: CAWTDPGQGNYGYTF
J: TRBJ1-4; size: NA; V: TRBV30; D: TRBD1; DNA: TGTGCCTGGAGTTTGTCAGGGGGTGATGAAAAACTGTTTTTT; CDR3: CAWSLSGGDEKLFF
J: TRBJ2-1; size: NA; V: TRBV9; D: TRBD2; DNA: TGTGCCAGCAGCGTAGCTCCTAGCGGGAGGGATGAGCAGTTCTTC; CDR3: CASSVAPSGRDEQFF
J: TRBJ2-7; size: NA; V: TRBV7-9; D: TRBD1; DNA: TGTGCCAGCAGCTCGTACGGACAGGGGGCGTCCTACGAGCAGTACTTC; CDR3: CASSSYGQGASYEQYF
J: TRBJ2-3; size: NA; V: TRBV18; D: NA; DNA: TGTGCCAGCTCCCCAGTTAAGACTCGAGGGGATACGCAGTATTTT; CDR3: CASSPVKTRGDTQYF
J: TRBJ2-5; size: NA; V: TRBV6-1; D: NA; DNA: TGTGCCAGCAGTGCGGGACACCTCCAAGAGACCCAGTACTTC; CDR3: CASSAGHLQETQYF
J: TRBJ1-3; size: NA; V: TRBV7-6; D: NA; DNA: TGTGCCAGCAGCTTAGCGGGCAGGGGTTCCGGAAACACCATATATTTT; CDR3: CASSLAGRGSGNTIYF
J: TRBJ2-7; size: NA; V: TRBV6-1; D: NA; DNA: TGTGCCAGCAGTGACTTCGGGCGGGAACTCGGCGAGCAGTACTTC; CDR3: CASSDFGRELGEQYF
J: TRBJ2-1; size: NA; V: TRBV10-3; D: NA; DNA: TGTGCCACCCCTCGGCGAGGCGGGAAGTACAATGAGCAGTTCTTC; CDR3: CATPRRGGKYNEQFF
J: TRBJ1-4; size: NA; V: TRBV7-2; D: TRBD1; DNA: TGTGCCAGCAGCTTAAGACAGGGGGCAAATGAAAAACTGTTTTTT; CDR3: CASSLRQGANEKLFF
J: TRBJ1-5; size: NA; V: TRBV27; D: NA; DNA: TGTGCCAGCTCTCGACAGAAGGGTGCTAACCAGCCCCAGCATTTT; CDR3: CASSRQKGANQPQHF
J: TRBJ1-1; size: NA; V: TRBV6-4; D: NA; DNA: TGTGCCAGCAGTCTCAGGGAAAGTACTGAAGCTTTCTTT; CDR3: CASSLRESTEAFF
J: TRBJ2-2; size: NA; V: TRBV7-9; D: TRBD2; DNA: TGTGCCAGCAGACTAGCGGGAGGTCCCGGGGAGCTGTTTTTT; CDR3: CASRLAGGPGELFF